The entry that follows covers one TCR beta chain sequence. Amplified material comprised TCR beta CDR3 regions derived from RNA transcripts. Investigators did first-round RT-PCR with HTBI primers, then second-round multiplex PCR. TCRdb re-derived calls from the multiplex PCR reads in MiXCR, one entry per CDR3 protein. The table lists 900,000 to 1,200,000 distinct CDR3 sequences, less than 45% of them singletons. The source of the sample is a study of Graves' ophthalmopathy and Graves' hyperthyroidism. In the study overall: Hyperthyroidism was considered stable when no ophthalmopathy appeared within 18 months of follow-up.

Clinicians made diagnoses from clinical symptoms, serum thyroxine, TRAb, thyroid ultrasound and orbital computed tomography. The length of the CDR3 is 12 residues. Trimming removed 9 bases from V and 5 bases from J, with 13 bases in between. Germline V lookup: CDR1 SNHLY, CDR2 FYNNEI. The clonotype was recovered from an adult man with Graves' hyperthyroidism. The chain joins TRBV2 to TRBJ1-2; D gene uncertain. The sample comprised peripheral blood or thyroid tissue (not recorded which). The CDR3 sequence is CAREAVGYGYTF. The CDR3, as DNA: TGTGCCAGGGAGGCCGTCGGGTATGGCTACACCTTC.